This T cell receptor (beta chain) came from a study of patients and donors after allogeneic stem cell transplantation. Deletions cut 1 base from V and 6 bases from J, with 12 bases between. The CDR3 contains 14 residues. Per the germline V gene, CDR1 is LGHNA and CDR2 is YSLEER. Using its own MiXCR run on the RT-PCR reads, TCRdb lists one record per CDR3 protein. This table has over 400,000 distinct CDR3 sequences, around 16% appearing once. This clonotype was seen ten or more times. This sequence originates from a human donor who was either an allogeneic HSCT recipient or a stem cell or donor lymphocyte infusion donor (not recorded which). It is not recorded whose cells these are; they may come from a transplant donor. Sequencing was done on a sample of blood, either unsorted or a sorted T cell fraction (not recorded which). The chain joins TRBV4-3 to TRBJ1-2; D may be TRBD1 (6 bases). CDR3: CASSQASRDNGYTF. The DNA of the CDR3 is TGCGCCAGCAGCCAAGCTTCCCGGGACAATGGCTACACCTTC.